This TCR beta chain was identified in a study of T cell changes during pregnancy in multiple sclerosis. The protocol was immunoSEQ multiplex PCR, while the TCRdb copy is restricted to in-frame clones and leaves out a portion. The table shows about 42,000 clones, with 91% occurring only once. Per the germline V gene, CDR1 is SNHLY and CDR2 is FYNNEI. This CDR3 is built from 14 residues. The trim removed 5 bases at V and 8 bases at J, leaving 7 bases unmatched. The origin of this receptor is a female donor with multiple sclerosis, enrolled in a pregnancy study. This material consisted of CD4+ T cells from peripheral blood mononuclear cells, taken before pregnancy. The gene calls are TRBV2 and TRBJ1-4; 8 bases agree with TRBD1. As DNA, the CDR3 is TGTGCCAGCAGTACCGGGACAGGCCTAGAAAAACTGTTTTTT. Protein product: CASSTGTGLEKLFF.